The T cell receptor (beta chain) described here comes from a study of blood T cell repertoires in COVID-19. The assay was immunoSEQ multiplex PCR, and TCRdb's table has in-frame clones only and misses some. The sample lists some 200,000 clones, around nine tenths occurring once. The origin of this receptor is a man aged 45-65 years with COVID-19, enrolled during active disease. Input material: peripheral blood.

CDR3 region: CASSQWEGQETQYF. The DNA for the CDR3 is TGCGCCAGCAGCCAGTGGGAGGGCCAAGAGACCCAGTACTTC. The V and J genes are TRBV4-3 and TRBJ2-5; 7 bases agree with TRBD2. The CDR3 extends over 14 amino acids. Germline assignment: CDR1 LGHNA and CDR2 YSLEER. J gave up 1 base and V 3 bases, and 2 bases lay outside the gene matches.